This T cell receptor (beta chain) was profiled in a study of blood T cell repertoires in COVID-19. TCRdb's table, derived via immunoSEQ multiplex PCR, lists solely in-frame clones and lacks some. Here the sample spans roughly 230,000 clones, approximately 85% being singletons. The source of this sequence is a man aged 45-65 years with acute or convalescent COVID-19. The material sequenced was peripheral blood.

The CDR3 loop reads CASSGNTGTRTGEQYF. DNA of the CDR3: TGTGCCAGCAGTGGCAATACCGGGACTCGTACGGGTGAGCAGTACTTC. V and J are TRBV6-1 and TRBJ2-7; D perhaps matches TRBD2 (6 bases). This CDR3 has 16 residues. With 4 bases removed from V and 7 bases from J, the gap between germline ends came to 23 bases. Germline V CDR1 and CDR2: MNHNS, SASEGT.